This T cell receptor beta chain was found in a study of T-cell reconstitution after alpha-beta-depleted transplantation in children. Unique molecular identifiers were incorporated into the prepared TCRbeta library. TCRdb reprocessed the PCR reads via MiXCR and lists one record per CDR3 protein. The top ten hold approximately 1% of the sample, which has hundreds of thousands of distinct CDR3 sequences, roughly 15% seen once. CDR1 is LGHNA, CDR2 YNFKEQ, per germline. Trimming cost V 0 bases and J 3 bases, with 12 bases left between them. This CDR3 is built from 16 residues. The source material was PBMCs from the stem cell graft donor, sampled from the stem cell graft. This chain joins TRBV4-2 and TRBJ1-5; no clear D. The receptor comes from a human donor who donated a stem cell graft to a child with acute myeloid leukemia. CDR3 in DNA: TGTGCCAGCAGCCAAGATTACAGAACTGACAATCAGCCCCAGCATTTT. Translating it yields CASSQDYRTDNQPQHF.